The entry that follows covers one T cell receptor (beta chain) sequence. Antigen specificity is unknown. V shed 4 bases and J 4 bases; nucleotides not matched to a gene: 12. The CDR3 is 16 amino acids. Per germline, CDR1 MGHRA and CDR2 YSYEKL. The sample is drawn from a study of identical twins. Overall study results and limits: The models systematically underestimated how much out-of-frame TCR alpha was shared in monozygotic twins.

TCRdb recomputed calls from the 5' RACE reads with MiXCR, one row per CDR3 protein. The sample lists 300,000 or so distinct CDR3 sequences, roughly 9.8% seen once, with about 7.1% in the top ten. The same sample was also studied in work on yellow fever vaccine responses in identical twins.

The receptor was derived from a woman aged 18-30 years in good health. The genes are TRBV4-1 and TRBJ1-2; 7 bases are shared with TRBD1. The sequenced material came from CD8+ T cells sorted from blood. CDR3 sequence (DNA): TGCGCCAGCAGCCCTGCCTTTGGACAGGCCCGCTATGGCTACACCTTC. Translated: CASSPAFGQARYGYTF.